Listed here is a single TCR beta chain. Its matching antigen is unknown. These data come from a study of T cell responses to AZD1222 COVID-19 vaccine. Whole-study results and caveats: Repertoires were collected only later (after the peak T cell response had occurred). Clonal diversity may have been underestimated in mostly white British donors. Spike-spanning, vaccine-associated CD4 TCRs were dominant at 160-218 and 743-854.

The CDR3 has 13 amino acids. V gave up 5 bases and J gave up 3 bases, with 10 bases separating them. Germline values: CDR1 LNHDA, CDR2 SQIVND (reference sequence). Here immunoSEQ multiplex PCR was the method, and the copy in TCRdb shows in-frame clones only, minus some. The data contain 120,000 or so clones, 75% to 90% of them singletons. This sample comprised peripheral blood, obtained on day 0 of AZD1222 vaccination. The sequence was obtained from an adult in good health. This chain connects TRBV19 to TRBJ1-2, with a possible D match to TRBD1 (6 bases). The CDR3 loop is CASSLGGHYGYTF. The CDR3 coding sequence is TGTGCCAGTAGTTTGGGGGGCCACTATGGCTACACCTTC.